The T cell receptor beta chain described here comes from a study of blood T cell repertoires in COVID-19. This clone was found once. Sequencing used immunoSEQ multiplex PCR; TCRdb keeps in-frame clones, though not all of them. Of some 320,000 clones listed, 90% were seen once; the top ten hold less than 4%. V lost 6 bases and J 10 bases, leaving 19 bases between the germline ends. CDR1 is MGHRA and CDR2 is YSYEKL in the germline V gene. The CDR3 runs to 15 residues. The sample consisted of PBMCs or T cells enriched from blood (not recorded which). The chain links TRBV4-1 to TRBJ1-6, with D uncertain. The origin of this receptor is a young woman who had been exposed to COVID-19. CDR3 region: CASSLGIDNSSPLHF. The CDR3 DNA sequence: TGCGCCAGCAGTCTCGGAATTGATAATAGCTCACCCCTCCACTTT.